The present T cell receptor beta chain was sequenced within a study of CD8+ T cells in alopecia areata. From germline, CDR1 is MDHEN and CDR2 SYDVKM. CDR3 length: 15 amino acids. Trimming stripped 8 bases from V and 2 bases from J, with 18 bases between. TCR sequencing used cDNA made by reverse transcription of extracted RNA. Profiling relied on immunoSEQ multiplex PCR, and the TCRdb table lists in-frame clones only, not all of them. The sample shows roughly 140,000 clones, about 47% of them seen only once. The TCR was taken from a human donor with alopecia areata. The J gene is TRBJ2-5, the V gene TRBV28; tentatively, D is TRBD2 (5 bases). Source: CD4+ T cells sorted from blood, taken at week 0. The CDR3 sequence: CASGPLWEIQETQYF. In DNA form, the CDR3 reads TGTGCCAGCGGGCCCCTATGGGAGATTCAAGAGACCCAGTACTTC.